This is a list of T cell receptor beta chains from one sample in a study of OX40 agonist ivuxolimab in advanced cancers. Repertoires were generated with immunoSEQ multiplex PCR, while TCRdb's copy carries only in-frame clones and drops some. This table holds more than 55,000 clones, 89% found once. The sequences come from CD4+ or CD8+ T cells sorted from blood, collected in a trial of the OX40 agonist ivuxolimab. These receptors all come from an adult with an advanced solid tumor such as melanoma, head and neck, liver or kidney cancer. The CDR3 runs from the conserved cysteine through the conserved F or W. The order of the fields is J gene, clone size, D gene, V gene, CDR3 DNA, CDR3 protein. The D gene is left open where the match is weak. Rows give clone size only sometimes, using once, few, many, or a class for an expanded clone.

J gene: TRBJ1-1; clone size: NA; D gene: TRBD1; V gene: TRBV2; CDR3 DNA: TGTGCCAGCAGCGGACAGGGGAACACTGAAGCTTTCTTT; CDR3 protein: CASSGQGNTEAFF
J gene: TRBJ2-1; clone size: NA; D gene: TRBD2; V gene: TRBV6-5; CDR3 DNA: TGTGCCAGCGGGACTAGAAGAGTGAATGAGCAGTTCTTC; CDR3 protein: CASGTRRVNEQFF
J gene: TRBJ2-7; clone size: NA; D gene: TRBD2; V gene: TRBV7-7; CDR3 DNA: TGTGCTAGCAGCTTCTGGACTAGCGGGAGAGCTCACGAGCAGTACTTC; CDR3 protein: CASSFWTSGRAHEQYF
J gene: TRBJ2-3; clone size: NA; D gene: TRBD1; V gene: TRBV6-5; CDR3 DNA: TGTGCCAGCAGTCCACAGGGGATCACCACAGATACGCAGTATTTT; CDR3 protein: CASSPQGITTDTQYF
J gene: TRBJ1-6; clone size: once; D gene: NA; V gene: TRBV19; CDR3 DNA: TGTGCCAGTAGTATTTGGGGGCGGAATTCACCCCTCCACTTT; CDR3 protein: CASSIWGRNSPLHF
J gene: TRBJ2-2; clone size: NA; D gene: NA; V gene: TRBV28; CDR3 DNA: TGTGCCAGCAGGCCGACAGGAGGGCCCACCGGGGAGCTGTTTTTT; CDR3 protein: CASRPTGGPTGELFF
J gene: TRBJ2-3; clone size: NA; D gene: NA; V gene: TRBV19; CDR3 DNA: TGTGCCAGTAGTATCCCGGGCCCCCGCACAGATACGCAGTATTTT; CDR3 protein: CASSIPGPRTDTQYF
J gene: TRBJ1-2; clone size: NA; D gene: NA; V gene: TRBV7-9; CDR3 DNA: TGCGCCAGCAGCTTCGCTTGGCGGGGGGACTATGGCTACACCTTC; CDR3 protein: CASSFAWRGDYGYTF
J gene: TRBJ1-6; clone size: NA; D gene: NA; V gene: TRBV27; CDR3 DNA: TGTGCCAGCAGTTCTACAGGGACCCCCGACTCGAAGGGATCACCCCTCCACTTT; CDR3 protein: CASSSTGTPDSKGSPLHF
J gene: TRBJ1-1; clone size: NA; D gene: TRBD1; V gene: TRBV2; CDR3 DNA: TGTGCCAGCGACAGGGGGCGAACTGAAGCTTTCTTT; CDR3 protein: CASDRGRTEAFF
J gene: TRBJ1-2; clone size: NA; D gene: TRBD1; V gene: TRBV2; CDR3 DNA: TGTGCCAGCAGCGCAGGGGGCCATTATGGCTACACCTTC; CDR3 protein: CASSAGGHYGYTF
J gene: TRBJ2-2; clone size: NA; D gene: TRBD1; V gene: TRBV6-1; CDR3 DNA: TGTGCCAGCGCAGCCGGGACAGTGGGCGGGGAGCTGTTTTTT; CDR3 protein: CASAAGTVGGELFF